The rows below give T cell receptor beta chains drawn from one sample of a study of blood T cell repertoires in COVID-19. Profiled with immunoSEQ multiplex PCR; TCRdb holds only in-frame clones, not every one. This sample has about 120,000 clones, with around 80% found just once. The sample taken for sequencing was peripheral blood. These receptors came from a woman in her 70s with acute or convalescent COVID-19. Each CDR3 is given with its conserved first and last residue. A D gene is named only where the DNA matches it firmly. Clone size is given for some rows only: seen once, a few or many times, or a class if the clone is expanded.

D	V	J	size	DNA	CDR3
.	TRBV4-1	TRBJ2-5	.	TGCGCCAGCAGCGACAGGTCTGGAGAGACCCAGTACTTC	CASSDRSGETQYF
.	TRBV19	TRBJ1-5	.	TGTGCCAGTAGTATTCGGACAGTCGCTAGCAATCAGCCCCAGCATTTT	CASSIRTVASNQPQHF
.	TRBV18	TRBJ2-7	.	TGTGCCAGCTCACCAACGGACAAATCCTACGAGCAGTACTTC	CASSPTDKSYEQYF
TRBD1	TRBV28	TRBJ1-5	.	TGTGCCAGCAGTTTCGGACAGGGCAGAGCTCAGCCCCAGCATTTT	CASSFGQGRAQPQHF
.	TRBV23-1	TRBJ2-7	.	TGCGCCAGCTTATTCGAGAGAGTGTCCTACGAGCAGTACTTC	CASLFERVSYEQYF
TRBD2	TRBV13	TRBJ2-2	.	TGTGCCAGCAGCTTAGGAGCGGGAGACTTCCCCGGGGAGCTGTTTTTT	CASSLGAGDFPGELFF
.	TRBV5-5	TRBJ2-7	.	TGTGCCAGCAGCTTGTCAGAGGTCACCTACGAGCAGTACTTC	CASSLSEVTYEQYF
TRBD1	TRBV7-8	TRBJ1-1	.	TGTGCCAGCAGCTTAGCGCAGGGGGCAGGGGCTGAAGCTTTCTTT	CASSLAQGAGAEAFF
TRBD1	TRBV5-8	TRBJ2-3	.	TGTGCCAGCAGCTTAGCTGGACAGGGGACAGATACGCAGTATTTT	CASSLAGQGTDTQYF
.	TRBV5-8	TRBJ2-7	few	TGTGCCAGCAGCTTGGGGACTTACGAGCAGTACTTC	CASSLGTYEQYF
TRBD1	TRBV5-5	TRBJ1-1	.	TGTGCCAGCAGCTTGGAACAGGGGGCGAGGAACACTGAAGCTTTCTTT	CASSLEQGARNTEAFF
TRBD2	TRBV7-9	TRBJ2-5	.	TGTGCCAGCAGCTTAGCAGTGTTAGCGGGGAAAGAGACCCAGTACTTC	CASSLAVLAGKETQYF
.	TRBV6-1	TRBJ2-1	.	TGTGCCAGCAGTGAAGCCTCGTACAATGAGCAGTTCTTC	CASSEASYNEQFF
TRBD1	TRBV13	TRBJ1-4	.	TGTGCCAGCAGCATCCGACAGGGAGGTAATGAAAAACTGTTTTTT	CASSIRQGGNEKLFF
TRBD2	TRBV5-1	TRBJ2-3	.	TGCGCCAGCAGCTTTAGGGGTAGCGGGGCCCTCGGGGATACGCAGTATTTT	CASSFRGSGALGDTQYF
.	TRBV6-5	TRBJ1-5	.	TGTGCCAGCAGTTCTTATAGCAATCAGCCCCAGCATTTT	CASSSYSNQPQHF